This T cell receptor (beta chain) is from a study of T cell responses to AZD1222 COVID-19 vaccine. Measured with immunoSEQ multiplex PCR; TCRdb has only the in-frame clones, and not every one. The profile covers some 130,000 clones, with 70% to 90% appearing a single time and about 6% taken by the ten largest. J gave up 7 bases and V 6 bases, and 14 bases lay outside the gene matches. The CDR3 totals 15 residues. CDR1 and CDR2 from the germline V gene are SNHLY and FYNNEI. The sequencing used peripheral blood, collected on day 0 of AZD1222 vaccination. This receptor was obtained from an adult in good health. The rearrangement joins TRBV2 to TRBJ2-7; TRBD2 matches at 8 bases. The CDR3 loop reads CASRWSGSRSGEQYF. The DNA for the CDR3 is TGTGCCAGCAGGTGGAGCGGGAGTAGGTCAGGGGAGCAGTACTTC.